The clone carrying this TCR beta chain was seen at least ten times. The data originate from a study of neurological immune-mediated disorders. CDR3 size: 12 residues. V dropped 4 bases and J dropped 4 bases, with 9 bases sitting between them. Per the germline V gene, CDR1 is SGHRS and CDR2 is YFSETQ. A single record per CDR3 protein comes from TCRdb applying MiXCR to the 5' RACE reads. Among 65,000 to 80,000 distinct CDR3 sequences listed, roughly 4.4% were seen once. The rearrangement uses TRBV5-1 and TRBJ2-7; D is perhaps TRBD1 (6 bases). The sequencing sample was made of PBMCs. The sequence derives from a woman aged 65 to 85 with multiple sclerosis. CDR3 residues: CASSVTGYEQYF. CDR3 coding DNA: TGCGCCAGCAGCGTAACAGGGTACGAGCAGTACTTC.